One T cell receptor (beta chain) is described in this entry. The antigen is undetermined. Synthetic analogs of TCR templates were spiked into every PCR. Using immunoSEQ multiplex PCR, the repertoire was profiled, and TCRdb retains in-frame clones only, with some absent. The sample lists under 100,000 clones, around 87% seen once, with 1.5% to 2% in the top ten. CDR3 size: 14 residues. Per germline, CDR1 SGHRS and CDR2 YFSETQ. With V trimmed by 4 bases and J by 1 base, 2 bases remained unmatched. This sample stems from a study of PD-L1 blockade in urothelial cancer. General observations from the study: Greater 3-week expansion of tumor-associated blood clones was recorded for durable-benefit patients.

The time point: pretreatment peripheral blood. Patients were living with locally advanced or metastatic urothelial carcinoma. The J gene is TRBJ2-4, the V gene TRBV5-1, with 7 bases identical to TRBD1. This TCR was recovered from a man in his sixties with urothelial cancer. Specimen: PBMCs, collected around atezolizumab (anti-PD-L1) treatment. CDR3 nucleotides: TGCGCCAGCAGCCGGGGACAGGCCAAAAACATTCAGTACTTC. Translated: CASSRGQAKNIQYF.